These 13 T cell receptor beta chains came from one sample sequenced in a study of T cell responses to AZD1222 COVID-19 vaccine. Sequencing used immunoSEQ multiplex PCR; TCRdb keeps in-frame clones, though not all of them. The sample has around 150,000 clones, 80% to 95% seen once; the top ten hold 3% to 4%. Sequencing was performed on peripheral blood, taken 28 days after the second AZD1222 dose. The source is an adult who received the AZD1222 COVID-19 vaccine.

The chain has TRBV28 and TRBJ1-4; D is uncertain. V gave up 3 bases and J gave up 0 bases, with 8 bases separating them. From germline, CDR1 is MDHEN and CDR2 SYDVKM. The CDR3 spans 15 residues. The CDR3, as DNA: TGTGCCAGCAGTTTCAGTCATGCAACTAATGAAAAACTGTTTTTT. Amino acid sequence: CASSFSHATNEKLFF.

DNA of the CDR3: TGTGCCAGCAGCTCCCGGTTGAAAGGCAATCAGCCCCAGCATTTT. Amino acids: CASSSRLKGNQPQHF. This chain uses TRBV6-5 with TRBJ1-5; D gene ambiguous. The CDR3 covers 15 residues. Germline values: CDR1 MNHEY, CDR2 SVGAGI. Trimming removed 6 bases at V and 2 bases at J, with 14 bases between.

The rearrangement links TRBV9 to TRBJ1-5; possible D gene TRBD1, 6 bases. Trimming cost V 0 bases and J 5 bases, with 9 bases left between them. Germline V gene sequence: CDR1 SGDLS, CDR2 YYNGEE. The CDR3 spans 14 residues. Written as DNA, the CDR3 is TGTGCCAGCAGCGTAGATCAGGGGTATCAGCCCCAGCATTTT. It yields the protein CASSVDQGYQPQHF.

The gene calls are TRBV24-1 and TRBJ2-7; 7 bases fit TRBD1. CDR3 size: 15 residues. Losses at the gene ends were 2 bases for V and 0 bases for J; bases not matched to a gene: 3. CDR1 is KGHDR and CDR2 is SFDVKD in the germline V gene. This chain's CDR3 is CATSDSGTDSYEQYF. The CDR3 region has the DNA TGTGCCACCAGTGATTCGGGGACAGACTCCTACGAGCAGTACTTC.

The chain is built from TRBV4-1 and TRBJ1-2; a possible D gene is TRBD1 (5 bases). CDR1 and CDR2 from the germline V gene are MGHRA and YSYEKL. This CDR3 comprises 17 residues. Between the trimmed V and J ends, which lost 2 bases and 3 bases, there was a span of 19 bases. In DNA form, the CDR3 reads TGCGCCAGCAGCCAACCTCTGAGGGGTACTGGGGACTATGGCTACACCTTC. Its translation is CASSQPLRGTGDYGYTF.

J is TRBJ1-6 and V is TRBV5-1; 8 bases fit TRBD1. CDR3 length: 14 residues. Germline V gene sequence: CDR1 SGHRS, CDR2 YFSETQ. V dropped 2 bases and J dropped 7; count of bases not matched to a gene: 2. In DNA form, the CDR3 reads TGCGCCAGCAGCTTTAGGGACAGGAATTCACCCCTCCACTTT. It translates to CASSFRDRNSPLHF.

This clone has only one observation. The rearrangement joins TRBV7-3 to TRBJ2-7; 12 nucleotides match TRBD2. The CDR3 has 15 amino acids. The J segment lost 4 bases and the V segment lost 5 bases, leaving 6 bases of the junction unmatched. Germline CDR1 SGHTA, CDR2 FQGTGA. CDR3 bases: TGTGCCAGCAGCCCAAGACTAGCGGGAGTGTACGAGCAGTACTTC. It is translated as CASSPRLAGVYEQYF.

The CDR3 spells CASSQEKDSASYEQYF. In DNA form, the CDR3 reads TGCGCCAGCAGCCAAGAGAAGGACTCCGCCTCCTACGAGCAGTACTTC. The chain couples TRBV4-1 to TRBJ2-7, with D perhaps TRBD2 (5 bases). Germline CDR1 reads MGHRA; CDR2 reads YSYEKL. CDR3 length equals 16 residues. Trimming took 0 bases from V and 0 from J, leaving 12 bases between them.

The chain joins TRBV4-1 to TRBJ2-5; D is possibly TRBD2 (5 bases). Looked up from germline, CDR1 is MGHRA and CDR2 is YSYEKL. V gave up 5 bases and J gave up 2 bases, with 12 bases separating them. This CDR3 contains 14 residues. This CDR3 reads CASSYLAEQETQYF. CDR3 DNA: TGCGCCAGCAGCTACCTAGCAGAACAAGAGACCCAGTACTTC.

This chain links TRBV2 with TRBJ2-2; D call uncertain. CDR3 length: 16 residues. Germline V lookup: CDR1 SNHLY, CDR2 FYNNEI. Trimming cost V 3 bases and J 3 bases, with 14 bases left between them. CDR3 DNA sequence: TGTGCCAGCAGTGAGAGACACTCACGCGACACCGGGGAGCTGTTTTTT. Its protein is CASSERHSRDTGELFF.

The chain joins TRBV28 to TRBJ2-7; 8 bases line up with TRBD1. J was trimmed by 3 bases and V by 5 bases; bases with no gene match: 6. The CDR3 is made up of 14 amino acids. CDR1 and CDR2 from the germline V gene are MDHEN and SYDVKM. CDR3: CASSQPGGLYEQYF. DNA of the CDR3: TGTGCCAGCAGTCAACCAGGGGGCCTCTACGAGCAGTACTTC.

This chain's CDR3 is CASSAGVSHGYTF. CDR3 nucleotide sequence: TGTGCCAGCAGCGCAGGTGTTTCCCATGGCTACACCTTC. This chain links TRBV5-6 with TRBJ1-2; D is ambiguous. The V and J ends lost 4 bases and 6 bases respectively, with 13 bases between them. Germline V CDR1 and CDR2: SGHDT, YYEEEE. The CDR3 spans 13 residues.

This chain uses TRBV24-1 with TRBJ2-2; D gene unclear. Germline V CDR1 and CDR2: KGHDR, SFDVKD. The CDR3 length is 13 residues. Trimming took 3 bases from V and 4 from J, leaving 5 bases between them. The CDR3 sequence is CATSDPGTGELFF. CDR3 DNA sequence: TGTGCCACCAGTGATCCAGGCACCGGGGAGCTGTTTTTT.